Shown below are 28 T cell receptor beta chains from a single sample sequenced in a study of T-cell reconstitution after alpha-beta-depleted transplantation in children. The library targeted TCRbeta and was prepared with unique molecular identifiers. TCRdb redid the calling of the PCR reads with MiXCR, one entry per CDR3 protein. The sample yields about 460,000 distinct CDR3 sequences, roughly a tenth seen once. The sample in question was PBMCs, obtained before TCRalphabeta/CD19-depleted stem cell transplant. These receptors were taken from a child under 10 years old with inherited bone marrow failure, due to receive a stem cell transplant.

A word on this clonotype: A much larger clone sits a single nucleotide away, making a read error possible. V is TRBV7-2 and J is TRBJ2-3; D not resolved. Trimming removed 3 bases at V and 2 bases at J, with 6 bases between. This CDR3 is built from 13 residues. Germline V gene sequence: CDR1 SGHTA, CDR2 FQGNSA. DNA for the CDR3: TGTGCCAGCAGCTTCATACCCACAGATACGCAGTATTTT. Protein sequence: CASSFIPTDTQYF.

This clonotype showed up many times. The rearrangement uses TRBV6-5 and TRBJ2-1, with 10 bases lining up with TRBD2. The CDR3 has 14 amino acids. Per germline, CDR1 MNHEY and CDR2 SVGAGI. V shed 6 bases and J 7 bases; nucleotides not matched to a gene: 6. The CDR3 nucleotides read TGTGCCAGCAGACTAGCGGGAATTGGTAATGAGCAGTTCTTC. Its translation: CASRLAGIGNEQFF.

This clonotype has just a few counts. The CDR3 DNA follows: TGCAGCATTTTGACAGGGTGGGAGACCCAGTACTTC. Its protein product is CSILTGWETQYF. The genes are TRBV29-1 and TRBJ2-5, with TRBD1 matching 7 bases. The CDR3 sequence is 12 residues long. The trim removed 8 bases at V and 5 bases at J, leaving 8 bases unmatched. Looked up from germline, CDR1 is SQVTM and CDR2 is ANQGSEA.

This clonotype was counted many times. The rearrangement uses TRBV20-1 and TRBJ1-1, with a tentative D call TRBD1 (5 bases). Per the germline V gene, CDR1 is DFQATT and CDR2 is SNEGSKA (reference sequence). Trimming stripped 3 bases from V and 0 bases from J, with 11 bases between. This CDR3 comprises 14 residues. The CDR3 DNA follows: TGCAGTGCTAGGGGGGGGGTAGTGAACACTGAAGCTTTCTTT. Its protein is CSARGGVVNTEAFF.

Many counts were recorded for this clonotype. V is TRBV20-1 and J is TRBJ2-7; 10 nucleotides agree with TRBD2. From germline, CDR1 is DFQATT and CDR2 SNEGSKA (reference sequence). The CDR3 runs to 13 residues. The V gene end was trimmed by 5 bases and the J gene end by 4 bases; junction bases not matched to a gene: 5. This chain's CDR3 is CSAEREGWYEQYF. The CDR3 nucleotides read TGCAGTGCTGAGCGGGAGGGGTGGTACGAGCAGTACTTC.

In this sample, this clonotype turned up many times. The J gene is TRBJ1-1, the V gene TRBV29-1, with 7 bases lining up with TRBD1. V lost 5 bases to trimming and J lost 3 bases; unmatched junction nucleotides: 12. The CDR3 runs to 15 residues. In germline, CDR1 is SQVTM, CDR2 ANQGSEA. The CDR3 DNA reads as TGCAGCGTTATAGGGTTACAGGGGAAGGACACTGAAGCTTTCTTT. Translated, it gives CSVIGLQGKDTEAFF.

Ten or more counts support this clonotype. The rearrangement uses TRBV10-3 and TRBJ1-2; D not resolved. The germline V gene encodes CDR1 ENHRY and CDR2 SYGVKD. The V gene lost 1 base and the J gene lost 5 bases, with 2 bases spanning the gap. The CDR3 is 11 residues long. CDR3 bases: TGTGCCATCAGTGAGTGGTATGGCTACACCTTC. This gives the protein CAISEWYGYTF.

This clonotype was seen only a few times. V and J are TRBV12-3 or TRBV12-4 and TRBJ2-1; 7 bases are shared with TRBD2. With 6 bases clipped from V and 4 bases from J, the junction kept 12 bases outside the gene matches. The CDR3 is made up of 16 amino acids. DNA for the CDR3: TGTGCCAGCAGCCCTCCGGGACTATCCGTTTACAATGAGCAGTTCTTC. Translating gives CASSPPGLSVYNEQFF.

This clonotype has a count of ten or more. The J gene is TRBJ2-1, the V gene TRBV20-1; 9 bases agree with TRBD2. CDR1 and CDR2 from the germline V gene are DFQATT and SNEGSKA (reference sequence). This CDR3 has 13 residues. V lost 5 bases to trimming and J lost 7 bases; unmatched junction nucleotides: 6. The CDR3 nucleotides are TGCAGTGCTCCAGGACTAGCGAGGAATGAGCAGTTCTTC. This gives the protein CSAPGLARNEQFF.

The V and J genes are TRBV7-9 and TRBJ2-1, with D possibly called TRBD1 or TRBD2 (5 bases each). Trimming pared 6 bases from V and 0 bases from J, leaving 18 bases between. Germline V gives CDR1 SEHNR, CDR2 FQNEAQ (reference sequence). The CDR3 sequence is 17 residues long. In nucleotides, the CDR3 is TGTGCCAGCAGTTCATCCCGGGACCCGAGCTCCTACAATGAGCAGTTCTTC. Encoded protein: CASSSSRDPSSYNEQFF.

The genes are TRBV29-1 and TRBJ2-7; D is unclear. Trimming left V 1 base short and J 5 bases short, with 6 bases between. The CDR3 spans 11 residues. Per germline, CDR1 SQVTM and CDR2 ANQGSEA. CDR3 bases: TGCAGCGTTGAAGCCACAGACGAGCAGTACTTC. The encoded protein is CSVEATDEQYF.

This clonotype was observed at least ten times. This CDR3 is CATSRDRGAGEQYF. The CDR3 DNA is TGTGCCACCAGCAGGGACAGGGGGGCGGGCGAGCAGTACTTC. This rearrangement joins TRBV15 to TRBJ2-7; 10 bases agree with TRBD1. Germline trimming cut 3 bases from V and 6 bases from J; bases unmatched to any gene: 5. This CDR3 has 14 residues. Germline CDR1 is LNHNV and CDR2 is YYDKDF (reference sequence).

Many counts were recorded for this clonotype. The chain has TRBV5-1 and TRBJ2-3; 7 bases are shared with TRBD1. The CDR3 has 15 amino acids. The germline V gene has CDR1 SGHRS and CDR2 YFSETQ. V shed 1 base, J shed 4 bases, and the junction held 6 bases outside the gene matches. CDR3 amino acids: CASSLNDRVADTQYF. The CDR3 DNA reads TGCGCCAGCAGCTTGAACGACAGGGTGGCAGATACGCAGTATTTT.

This clonotype was counted at least ten times. The chain combines TRBV4-3 with TRBJ2-7; D is possibly TRBD1 or TRBD2 (5 bases each). The V end lost 0 bases, the J end lost 5 bases, and 14 bases lay between the germline ends. This CDR3 comprises 15 residues. The germline CDR1 and CDR2 sequences are LGHNA and YSLEER. CDR3 amino acids: CASSQEVQGRHEQYF. DNA for the CDR3: TGCGCCAGCAGCCAAGAAGTCCAGGGACGTCACGAGCAGTACTTC.

This clonotype was observed a handful of times. The gene calls are TRBV20-1 and TRBJ2-3; 11 bases map to TRBD2. V shed 3 bases and J 5 bases; nucleotides not matched to a gene: 7. The germline CDR1 and CDR2 sequences are DFQATT and SNEGSKA (reference sequence). The CDR3 has 15 amino acids. The CDR3 protein is CSARVAGGRRDTQYF. The CDR3 bases are TGCAGTGCTAGGGTAGCGGGAGGGAGAAGAGATACGCAGTATTTT.

This clonotype has at least ten counts. The V gene is TRBV27, the J gene TRBJ2-2, with TRBD2 matching 10 bases. The CDR3 runs 16 residues. Germline-derived CDR1 and CDR2 are MNHEY and SMNVEV (reference sequence). Trimming at V came to 1 base and at J to 4 bases, leaving 3 bases not matched to a gene. Here the CDR3 DNA reads TGTGCCAGCAGTTTATTAGCGGGAGGACCCACCGGGGAGCTGTTTTTT. It specifies CASSLLAGGPTGELFF.

This clonotype was detected a few times. The chain employs TRBV29-1 and TRBJ2-1; 9 nucleotides match TRBD2. Germline trimming cut 3 bases from V and 12 bases from J; bases unmatched to any gene: 9. This CDR3 has 13 amino acids. Per the germline V gene, CDR1 is SQVTM and CDR2 is ANQGSEA. The CDR3 DNA is TGCAGCGTTGATCTTTTAGCGGGGGACGCGCAGTTCTTC. It codes for CSVDLLAGDAQFF.

This clonotype was observed at least ten times. The chain joins TRBV7-9 to TRBJ2-5; D is unresolved. Germline V CDR1 and CDR2: SEHNR, FQNEAQ (reference sequence). The V and J ends lost 5 bases and 5 bases respectively, with 21 bases between them. The CDR3 loop spans 16 amino acids. The CDR3 is CASSPSLNVIKETQYF. The CDR3 nucleotides read TGTGCCAGCAGCCCTAGTCTTAATGTGATCAAGGAGACCCAGTACTTC.

This clonotype came up a few times. The V gene is TRBV5-1, the J gene TRBJ2-7, with D perhaps TRBD2 (6 bases). Trimming left V 1 base short and J 6 bases short, with 11 bases between. The CDR3 runs to 13 residues. In germline, CDR1 is SGHRS, CDR2 YFSETQ. CDR3 region: CASSLPLGGEQYF. The CDR3 coding sequence is TGCGCCAGCAGCTTGCCTTTGGGGGGCGAGCAGTACTTC.

This clonotype has at least ten counts. The chain links TRBV2 to TRBJ2-1; tentatively, D is TRBD2 (5 bases). The CDR3 length is 13 residues. Trimming removed 4 bases from V and 3 bases from J, with 7 bases in between. CDR1 and CDR2 (germline): SNHLY, FYNNEI. The CDR3 region is CASSGRVYNEQFF. CDR3 bases: TGTGCCAGCAGTGGGCGGGTCTACAATGAGCAGTTCTTC.

This clonotype came up many times. No conserved phenylalanine or tryptophan ends this CDR3, so it is likely a read error. The limits of the CDR3 on the DNA are not certain, so only TCRdb's listed CDR3 is given. The rearrangement uses TRBV7-2 and TRBJ2-5. The CDR3 has 9 residues if both end residues are counted. The germline CDR1 and CDR2 sequences are SGHTA and FQGNSA. CDR3 sequence: CASSLETPD.

This clonotype was seen a single time. This sequence may be a read error, since a much larger clone differs from it by one base. This CDR3 reads CASSAGNSGNTICF. CDR3 DNA: TGTGCCAGCAGCGCAGGGAACTCTGGAAACACCATATGTTTT. V is TRBV6-1 and J is TRBJ1-3, with D maybe TRBD1 (5 bases). Germline V CDR1 and CDR2: MNHNS, SASEGT. The length of the CDR3 is 14 residues.

This clonotype appeared many times. The V gene is TRBV28, the J gene TRBJ1-4; D is perhaps TRBD1 (6 bases). CDR1 is MDHEN, CDR2 SYDVKM, per germline. The CDR3 covers 14 residues. The germline V and J ends were trimmed by 3 bases and 4 bases, with 9 bases remaining between them. CDR3 protein: CASSFYRVNEKLFF. The CDR3 region has the DNA TGTGCCAGCAGTTTTTACAGGGTTAATGAAAAACTGTTTTTT.

As concerns this clonotype: Possible read error: a much larger clone is one base away. Likely a read error: the CDR3 ends without its conserved phenylalanine or tryptophan. The chain is built from TRBV20-1 and TRBJ2-5; D not certain. Trimming took 1 base from V and 4 from J, leaving 16 bases between them. Germline V gene sequence: CDR1 DFQATT, CDR2 SNEGSKA (reference sequence). This CDR3 region has 15 residues. The CDR3 sequence is CSARGGMAFGETQYL. The DNA for the CDR3 is TGCAGTGCTAGAGGGGGAATGGCCTTTGGAGAGACCCAGTACCTC.

This clonotype was seen ten or more times. The gene calls are TRBV7-9 and TRBJ2-3; D is uncertain. Germline V CDR1 and CDR2: SEHNR, FQNEAQ (reference sequence). The CDR3 consists of 16 residues. V was shortened by 2 bases and J by 4 bases, with 16 bases between the two germline ends. The DNA for the CDR3 is TGTGCCAGCAGCTTATTCAGAGATGTCGCGCCAGATACGCAGTATTTT. It specifies CASSLFRDVAPDTQYF.

This clonotype has at least ten counts. V and J are TRBV20-1 and TRBJ2-2; TRBD1 aligns across 10 bases. The CDR3 runs to 13 residues. Germline V lookup: CDR1 DFQATT, CDR2 SNEGSKA (reference sequence). The V gene end was trimmed by 7 bases and the J gene end by 7 bases; junction bases not matched to a gene: 6. In DNA, the CDR3 is TGCAGTGTAGGGGGACAGGGGTTCGGGGAGCTGTTTTTT. The encoded protein is CSVGGQGFGELFF.

This clonotype was found a few times. J is TRBJ1-2 and V is TRBV6-1; D remains unclear. Trimming left V 8 bases short and J 7 bases short, with 23 bases between. In germline, CDR1 is MNHNS, CDR2 SASEGT. The CDR3 has 15 residues. The CDR3 here is CASEMGWVGKLGYTF. CDR3 nucleotides: TGTGCCAGCGAGATGGGGTGGGTAGGGAAACTTGGCTACACCTTC.

This clonotype was seen at least ten times. The V call is TRBV29-1, the J call TRBJ2-7; D uncertain. V lost 6 bases to trimming and J lost 0 bases, with 12 bases between them. The CDR3 has 13 residues. The V gene's germline CDR1 is SQVTM and CDR2 ANQGSEA. CDR3 amino acids: CSVKDGSSYEQYF. In DNA, the CDR3 is TGCAGCGTCAAGGACGGTAGCTCCTACGAGCAGTACTTC.